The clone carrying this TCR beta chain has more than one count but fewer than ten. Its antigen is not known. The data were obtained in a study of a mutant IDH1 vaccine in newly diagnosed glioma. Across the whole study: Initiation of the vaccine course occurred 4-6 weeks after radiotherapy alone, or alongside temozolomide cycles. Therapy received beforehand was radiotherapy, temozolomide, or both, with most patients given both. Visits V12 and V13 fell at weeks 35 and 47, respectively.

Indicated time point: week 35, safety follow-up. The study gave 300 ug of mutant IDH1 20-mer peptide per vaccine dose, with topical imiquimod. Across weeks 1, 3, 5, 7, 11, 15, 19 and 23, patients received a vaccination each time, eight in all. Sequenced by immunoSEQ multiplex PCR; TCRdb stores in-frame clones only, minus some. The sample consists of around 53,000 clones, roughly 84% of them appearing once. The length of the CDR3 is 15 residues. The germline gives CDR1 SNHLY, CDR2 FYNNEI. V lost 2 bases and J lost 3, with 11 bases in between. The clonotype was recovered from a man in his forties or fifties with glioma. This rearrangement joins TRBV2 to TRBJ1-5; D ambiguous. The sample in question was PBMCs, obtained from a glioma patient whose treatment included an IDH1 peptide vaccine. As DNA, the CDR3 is TGTGCCAGCAGTGAAACGGACGGAATCAATCAGCCCCAGCATTTT. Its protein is CASSETDGINQPQHF.